Shown below are 15 T cell receptor gamma chains from a single sample sequenced in a study of Vδ1+ human thymocytes. Findings of the study overall: In the thymus, TRG and TRD repertoires looked highly polyclonal with Gaussian CDR3 lengths.

The template was reverse-transcribed extracted RNA. CDR3 amplicons came from multiplex PCR with pooled V-gene forward and constant-region reverse primers. TCRdb re-called clones from the multiplex PCR reads via CATT. The table has 20,000 to 25,000 gamma-chain clones, about 13% seen once; the top ten hold under 2.5%. Their recognized antigens are unknown. The sequenced material came from Vdelta1+ gamma-delta thymocytes from the thymus. This sample's subset: FACS-sorted CD3+ TCRalphabeta- TCRVdelta1+ TCRVdelta2- thymocytes. The source of these receptors is a child under two years old who had congenital heart surgery.

As concerns this clone: The same CDR3 arises from other DNA sequences in this sample as well. The chain recombines TRGV8 with TRGJ1 or TRGJ2. Germline lookup yields CDR1 VENAVY and CDR2 YDSYNSRV. This CDR3 region has 12 residues. V dropped 3 bases and J dropped 5; count of bases not matched to a gene: 4. Here the CDR3 DNA reads TGTGCCACCTGGGATTCCCATTATAAGAAACTCTTT. This gives the protein CATWDSHYKKLF.

To note about this clone: The same CDR3 also results from other DNA sequences found in this sample. This chain links TRGV5 with TRGJ1 or TRGJ2. Germline V CDR1 and CDR2: VINAFY, YDVSNSKD. The CDR3 is 14 amino acids. With V trimmed by 1 base and J by 6 bases, 9 bases remained unmatched. This CDR3 is CATWDSPRGYKKLF. In DNA form, the CDR3 reads TGTGCCACCTGGGACAGCCCGCGGGGTTATAAGAAACTCTTT.

The J gene is TRGJ1 or TRGJ2, the V gene TRGV9. With 4 bases clipped from V and 3 bases from J, the junction kept 12 bases outside the gene matches. CDR3 length: 15 amino acids. Germline loops: CDR1 GITISATS, CDR2 ISYDGTV (reference sequence). The DNA for the CDR3 is TGTGCCTTGTGGGACCTGGGGACCATTTATTATAAGAAACTCTTT. Its protein product is CALWDLGTIYYKKLF.

V usage is TRGV8 and J usage is TRGJP2. Trimming cost V 5 bases and J 3 bases; bases outside gene matches: 6. CDR3 length equals 14 residues. Per germline, CDR1 VENAVY and CDR2 YDSYNSRV. DNA for the CDR3: TGTGCCACCTGGGGCAAACGTAGTGATTGGATCAAGACGTTT. Translated, it gives CATWGKRSDWIKTF.

This clone turned up a few times. The gene calls are TRGV9 and TRGJ1 or TRGJ2. The ends lost 0 bases at V and 4 bases at J; junction bases unmatched: 6. The CDR3 extends over 14 amino acids. Germline assignment: CDR1 GITISATS and CDR2 ISYDGTV (reference sequence). Here the CDR3 reads CALWEVHNYYKKLF. CDR3 nucleotides: TGTGCCTTGTGGGAGGTGCATAACTATTATAAGAAACTCTTT.

This clone has only a few counts. The chain couples TRGV9 to TRGJ1 or TRGJ2. V lost 3 bases, J lost 7 bases, and 12 bases stayed unmatched. The CDR3 is 14 residues long. Germline assignment: CDR1 GITISATS and CDR2 ISYDGTV (reference sequence). The chain's CDR3 is CALWETPNRYKKLF. CDR3 in DNA: TGTGCCTTGTGGGAGACCCCCAATAGATATAAGAAACTCTTT.

Concerning this clone: At one end, the junction sequence differs from germline, possibly due to a read error. The chain employs TRGV4 and TRGJ1 or TRGJ2. There are 12 residues in the CDR3. Per the germline V gene, CDR1 is EGSTGY and CDR2 is YDSYTSSV. The CDR3 nucleotides are TGTGCCACCTGGAATGGGGGCCATAAGAAACTCTTT. It yields the protein CATWNGGHKKLF.

The chain recombines TRGV2 with TRGJ1 or TRGJ2. This CDR3 is 13 amino acids long. V was clipped by 1 base and J by 7 bases; unmatched bases: 7. Germline V CDR1 and CDR2: EGSNGY, YDSYNSKV. The CDR3 is CATWDGMSYKKLF. CDR3 in DNA: TGTGCCACCTGGGACGGTATGAGCTATAAGAAACTCTTT.

There are a few counts of this clone. The gene calls are TRGV9 and TRGJ1 or TRGJ2. The CDR3 has 14 residues. Germline loops: CDR1 GITISATS, CDR2 ISYDGTV (reference sequence). The V segment lost 3 bases and the J segment 6 bases; nucleotides outside the gene matches: 11. DNA for the CDR3: TGTGCCTTGTGGGAGCCGTCGTTCGGTTATAAGAAACTCTTT. This encodes CALWEPSFGYKKLF.

This clone appeared a few times. The rearrangement links TRGV8 to TRGJ1 or TRGJ2. This CDR3 is built from 14 residues. Trimming cost V 0 bases and J 3 bases; bases outside gene matches: 5. Germline V lookup: CDR1 VENAVY, CDR2 YDSYNSRV. The CDR3 region is CATWDRIPYYKKLF. The CDR3 DNA follows: TGTGCCACCTGGGATAGGATCCCTTATTATAAGAAACTCTTT.

This clone is termed medium-sized. Distinct nucleotide sequences in the sample also encode this CDR3. The chain employs TRGV2 and TRGJ1 or TRGJ2. Unmatched junction bases numbered 3, after V lost 0 bases and J lost 7 bases. The CDR3 is 12 residues long. The germline V gene has CDR1 EGSNGY and CDR2 YDSYNSKV. CDR3 sequence (DNA): TGTGCCACCTGGGACGGGCAATATAAGAAACTCTTT. Amino acid sequence: CATWDGQYKKLF.

By sample share, this clone is medium-sized. The sample carries other DNA sequences with the same CDR3. This sequence joins TRGV9 and TRGJ1 or TRGJ2. The CDR3 extends over 14 amino acids. CDR1 GITISATS and CDR2 ISYDGTV come from the germline V gene (reference sequence). V lost 1 base and J lost 0; bases outside the gene matches: 3. The CDR3 nucleotides are TGTGCCTTGTGGGAGGTTCCGAATTATTATAAGAAACTCTTT. Protein product: CALWEVPNYYKKLF.

This clone was recorded a few times. The chain uses TRGV2 and TRGJP2. The CDR3 has 17 amino acids. With 2 bases clipped from V and 1 base from J, the junction kept 10 bases outside the gene matches. From germline, CDR1 is EGSNGY and CDR2 YDSYNSKV. The CDR3 bases are TGTGCCACCTGGGACGAGGACGGAACTAGTAGTGATTGGATCAAGACGTTT. This codes for CATWDEDGTSSDWIKTF.

The rearrangement links TRGV2 to TRGJ1 or TRGJ2. The V segment lost 0 bases and the J segment 6 bases; nucleotides outside the gene matches: 8. Germline assignment: CDR1 EGSNGY and CDR2 YDSYNSKV. CDR3 size: 14 residues. For the CDR3, the DNA is TGTGCCACCTGGGACGGGCGAAGATTTTATAAGAAACTCTTT. Translation: CATWDGRRFYKKLF.

This sequence joins TRGV9 and TRGJP. CDR1 is GITISATS and CDR2 is ISYDGTV in the germline V gene (reference sequence). The CDR3 covers 15 residues. V dropped 3 bases and J dropped 8; count of bases not matched to a gene: 4. The CDR3 sequence is CALWECQLGKKIKVF. In DNA form, the CDR3 reads TGTGCCTTGTGGGAGTGTCAGTTGGGCAAAAAAATCAAGGTATTT.